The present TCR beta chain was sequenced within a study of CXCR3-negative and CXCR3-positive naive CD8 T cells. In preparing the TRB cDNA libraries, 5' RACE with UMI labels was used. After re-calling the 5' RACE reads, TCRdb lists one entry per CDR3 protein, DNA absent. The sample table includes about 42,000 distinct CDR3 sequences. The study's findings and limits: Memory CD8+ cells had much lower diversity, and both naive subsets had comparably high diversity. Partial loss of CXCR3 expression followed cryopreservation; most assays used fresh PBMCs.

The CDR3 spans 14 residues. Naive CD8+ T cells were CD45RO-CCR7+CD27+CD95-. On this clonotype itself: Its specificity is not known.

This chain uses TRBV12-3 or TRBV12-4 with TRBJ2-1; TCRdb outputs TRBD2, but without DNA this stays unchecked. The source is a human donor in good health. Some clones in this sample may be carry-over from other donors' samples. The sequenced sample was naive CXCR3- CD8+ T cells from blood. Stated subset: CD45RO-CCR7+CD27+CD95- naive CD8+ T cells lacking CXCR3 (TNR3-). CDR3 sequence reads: CASSLGGAYNEQFF.